The rows below give T cell receptor beta chains drawn from one sample of a study of CD8+ T cells in alopecia areata. The protocol was immunoSEQ multiplex PCR, while the TCRdb copy is restricted to in-frame clones and leaves out a portion. This table has over 150,000 clones, 56% appearing once. The material sequenced was CD8+ T cells sorted from blood. These TCRs come from a human donor in good health. CDR3s include the opening cysteine and the closing phenylalanine or tryptophan. The D gene is left open where the match is weak. Only some rows state a clone size, as once, few, many or a class for expanded clones.

J	V	size	D	CDR3	DNA
TRBJ2-6	TRBV5-8	.	.	CASSLVYSGANVLTF	TGTGCCAGCAGCTTGGTTTACTCTGGGGCCAACGTCCTGACTTTC
TRBJ2-6	TRBV5-1	.	.	CASNKGEGANVLTF	TGCGCCAGCAATAAAGGGGAAGGGGCCAACGTCCTGACTTTC
TRBJ2-7	TRBV18	.	.	CASSPPDGQSSEQYF	TGTGCCAGCTCACCTCCCGACGGACAAAGTAGCGAGCAGTACTTC
TRBJ2-5	TRBV2	once	.	CASSPRGGGLQETQYF	TGTGCCAGCAGTCCCCGTGGGGGAGGCTTACAAGAGACCCAGTACTTC
TRBJ1-2	TRBV27	.	.	CASSPAPGDYGYTF	TGTGCCAGCAGTCCCGCCCCGGGAGACTATGGCTACACCTTC
TRBJ2-4	TRBV23-1	few	.	CASSQSQLAKNIQYF	TGCGCCAGCAGTCAATCCCAGTTAGCCAAAAACATTCAGTACTTC
TRBJ1-5	TRBV19	.	.	CASSPRDQPQHF	TGTGCCAGTAGTCCCAGGGATCAGCCCCAGCATTTT
TRBJ2-5	TRBV11-2	.	.	CASSPVGEALLFQETQYF	TGTGCCAGCAGCCCGGTGGGCGAGGCCCTCCTTTTCCAAGAGACCCAGTACTTC
TRBJ2-6	TRBV4-1	few	.	CASSQGLSGANVLTF	TGCGCCAGCAGCCAAGGGCTCTCTGGGGCCAACGTCCTGACTTTC
TRBJ2-2	TRBV4-1	.	.	CASSQATRGRAGELFF	TGCGCCAGCAGCCAGGCAACTAGGGGACGGGCCGGGGAGCTGTTTTTT
TRBJ2-1	TRBV18	.	.	CASSPRGDRVNEQFF	TGTGCCAGCTCACCCAGAGGGGATAGGGTGAATGAGCAGTTCTTC
TRBJ2-5	TRBV19	few	TRBD1	CASKGAGETQYF	TGTGCCAGTAAGGGGGCTGGAGAGACCCAGTACTTC
TRBJ1-6	TRBV6-6	few	.	CASSADSTEYNSPLHF	TGTGCCAGCAGCGCAGACAGCACGGAGTATAATTCACCCCTCCACTTT
TRBJ1-1	TRBV6-1	.	.	CASKTTGLNTEAFF	TGTGCCAGCAAAACGACAGGCCTGAACACTGAAGCTTTCTTT
TRBJ2-5	TRBV15	.	TRBD2	CATSRVTGTSGGDQETQYF	TGTGCCACCAGCAGAGTCACCGGGACTAGCGGGGGGGACCAAGAGACCCAGTACTTC
TRBJ2-3	TRBV9	.	.	CATGGGASTDTQYF	TGTGCCACCGGAGGGGGGGCGAGCACAGATACGCAGTATTTT
TRBJ1-1	TRBV5-1	few	.	CASSLAYRDVENTEAFF	TGCGCCAGCAGCTTGGCCTACAGGGATGTGGAGAACACTGAAGCTTTCTTT
TRBJ1-2	TRBV5-6	.	.	CASSIGGGSGYTF	TGTGCCAGCAGCATCGGGGGCGGGTCAGGCTACACCTTC
TRBJ1-1	TRBV7-8	.	TRBD1	CASKMTGVFTEAFF	TGTGCCAGCAAAATGACAGGGGTGTTCACTGAAGCTTTCTTT
TRBJ2-5	TRBV7-2	.	.	CASSSWDFGVETQYF	TGTGCCAGCAGCTCCTGGGACTTCGGGGTGGAGACCCAGTACTTC
TRBJ2-3	TRBV4-1	few	TRBD2	CASSQPGGGTDTQYF	TGCGCCAGCAGCCAACCGGGAGGGGGCACAGATACGCAGTATTTT
TRBJ2-5	TRBV6-6	.	.	CASVDRQETQYF	TGTGCCAGCGTAGACAGGCAAGAGACCCAGTACTTC
TRBJ1-1	TRBV27	.	TRBD1	CASSPGQGNTEAFF	TGTGCCAGCAGTCCCGGACAGGGGAACACTGAAGCTTTCTTT
TRBJ2-5	TRBV2	.	.	CASSEDRIQETQYF	TGTGCCAGCAGTGAAGACAGGATCCAAGAGACCCAGTACTTC
TRBJ1-2	TRBV5-6	.	.	CASTIKTGYNGYTF	TGTGCCAGCACGATAAAAACAGGATACAATGGCTACACCTTC
TRBJ1-5	TRBV27	.	.	CASSVPNQPQHF	TGTGCCAGCAGTGTACCAAATCAGCCCCAGCATTTT
TRBJ1-2	TRBV7-9	few	TRBD1	CASSSWDRVPHGYTF	TGTGCCAGCAGCTCATGGGACAGGGTTCCCCATGGCTACACCTTC
TRBJ1-1	TRBV4-1	few	.	CASSQDLSVAFF	TGCGCCAGCAGCCAAGATTTGTCGGTAGCTTTCTTT
TRBJ2-7	TRBV9	few	TRBD1	CASSETGTAYEQYF	TGTGCCAGCAGCGAGACAGGGACGGCATACGAGCAGTACTTC
TRBJ1-4	TRBV29-1	few	.	CSVLTGSAREKLFF	TGCAGCGTCCTCACAGGGTCGGCTCGAGAAAAACTGTTTTTT